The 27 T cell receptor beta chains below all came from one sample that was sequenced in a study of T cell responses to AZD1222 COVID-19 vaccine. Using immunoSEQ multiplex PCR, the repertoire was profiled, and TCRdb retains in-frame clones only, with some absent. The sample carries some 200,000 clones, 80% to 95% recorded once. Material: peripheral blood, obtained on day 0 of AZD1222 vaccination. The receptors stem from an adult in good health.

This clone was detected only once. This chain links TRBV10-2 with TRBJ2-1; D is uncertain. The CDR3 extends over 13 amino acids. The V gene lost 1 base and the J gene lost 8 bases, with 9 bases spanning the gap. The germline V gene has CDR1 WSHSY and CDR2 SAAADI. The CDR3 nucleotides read TGCGCCAGCAGTGAGTACATAGTGGATGAGCAGTTCTTC. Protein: CASSEYIVDEQFF.

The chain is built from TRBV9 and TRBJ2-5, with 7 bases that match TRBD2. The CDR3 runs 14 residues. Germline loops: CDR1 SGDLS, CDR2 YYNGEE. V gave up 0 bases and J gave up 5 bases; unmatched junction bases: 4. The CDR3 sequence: CASSVGEGIETQYF. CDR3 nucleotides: TGTGCCAGCAGCGTAGGGGAGGGAATCGAGACCCAGTACTTC.

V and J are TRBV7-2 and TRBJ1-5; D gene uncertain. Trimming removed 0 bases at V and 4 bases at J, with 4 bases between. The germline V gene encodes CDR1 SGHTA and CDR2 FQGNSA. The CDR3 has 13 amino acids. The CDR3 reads CASSLAMNQPQHF. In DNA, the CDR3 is TGTGCCAGCAGCTTAGCAATGAATCAGCCCCAGCATTTT.

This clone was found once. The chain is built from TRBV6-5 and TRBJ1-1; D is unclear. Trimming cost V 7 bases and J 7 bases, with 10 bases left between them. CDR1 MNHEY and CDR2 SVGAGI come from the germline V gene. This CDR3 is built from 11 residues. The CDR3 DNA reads TGTGCCAGCACCCAGGACGGTGAAGCTTTCTTT. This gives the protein CASTQDGEAFF.

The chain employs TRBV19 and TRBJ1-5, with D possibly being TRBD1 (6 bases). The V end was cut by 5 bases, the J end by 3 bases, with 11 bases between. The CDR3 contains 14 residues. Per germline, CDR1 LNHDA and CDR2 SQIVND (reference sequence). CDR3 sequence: CASSSAGANQPQHF. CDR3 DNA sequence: TGTGCCAGTAGTTCCGCAGGGGCCAATCAGCCCCAGCATTTT. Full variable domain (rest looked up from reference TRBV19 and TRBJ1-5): DGGITQSPKYLFRKEGQNVTLSCEQNLNHDAMYWYRQDPGQGLRLIYYSQIVNDFQKGDIAEGYSVSREKKESFPLTVTSAQKNPTAFYLCASSSAGANQPQHFGDGTRLSIL.

DNA of the CDR3: TGTGCCAGCATTAACTCTGGGGCCAACGTCCTGACTTTC. Amino acid sequence: CASINSGANVLTF. The chain joins TRBV12-3 or TRBV12-4 to TRBJ2-6, with D unresolved. Between the trimmed V and J ends, which lost 7 bases and 0 bases, there was a span of 4 bases. The CDR3 runs 13 residues.

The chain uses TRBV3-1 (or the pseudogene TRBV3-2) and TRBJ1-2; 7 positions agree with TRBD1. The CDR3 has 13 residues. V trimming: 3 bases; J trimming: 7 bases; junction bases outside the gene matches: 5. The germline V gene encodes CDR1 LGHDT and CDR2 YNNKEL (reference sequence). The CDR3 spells CASSQNRGSGYTF. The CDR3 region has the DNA TGTGCCAGCAGCCAGAACAGGGGAAGTGGCTACACCTTC.

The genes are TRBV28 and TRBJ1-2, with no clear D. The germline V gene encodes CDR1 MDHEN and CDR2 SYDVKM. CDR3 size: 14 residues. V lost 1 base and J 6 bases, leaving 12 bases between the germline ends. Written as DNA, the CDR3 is TGTGCCAGCAGTTTATTCCTGGGAAGGGATGGCTACACCTTC. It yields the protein CASSLFLGRDGYTF.

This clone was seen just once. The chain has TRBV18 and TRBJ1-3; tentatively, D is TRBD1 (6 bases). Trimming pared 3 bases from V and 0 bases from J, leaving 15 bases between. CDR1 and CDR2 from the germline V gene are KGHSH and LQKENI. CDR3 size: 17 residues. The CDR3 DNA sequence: TGTGCCAGCTCACCGCGGGGACAAGGCAACTCTGGAAACACCATATATTTT. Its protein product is CASSPRGQGNSGNTIYF.

This chain's CDR3 is CSVTDYYGYTF. In DNA form, the CDR3 reads TGCAGCGTTACCGACTACTATGGCTACACCTTC. The V and J genes are TRBV29-1 and TRBJ1-2; D not resolved. The CDR3 has 11 residues. The V and J ends lost 5 bases and 3 bases respectively, with 7 bases between them. Germline lookup yields CDR1 SQVTM and CDR2 ANQGSEA.

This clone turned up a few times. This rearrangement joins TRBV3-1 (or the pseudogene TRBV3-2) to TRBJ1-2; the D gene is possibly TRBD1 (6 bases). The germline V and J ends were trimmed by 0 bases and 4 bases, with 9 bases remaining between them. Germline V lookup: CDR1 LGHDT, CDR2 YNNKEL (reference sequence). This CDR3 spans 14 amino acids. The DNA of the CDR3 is TGTGCCAGCAGCCAAGATCTGGGGGCCTATGGCTACACCTTC. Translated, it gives CASSQDLGAYGYTF.

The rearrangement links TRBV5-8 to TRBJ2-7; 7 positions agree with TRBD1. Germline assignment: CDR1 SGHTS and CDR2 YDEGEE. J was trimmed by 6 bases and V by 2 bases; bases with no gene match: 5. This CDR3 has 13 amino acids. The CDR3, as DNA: TGTGCCAGCAGCTTAATACAGGGGTTCGAGCAGTACTTC. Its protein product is CASSLIQGFEQYF.

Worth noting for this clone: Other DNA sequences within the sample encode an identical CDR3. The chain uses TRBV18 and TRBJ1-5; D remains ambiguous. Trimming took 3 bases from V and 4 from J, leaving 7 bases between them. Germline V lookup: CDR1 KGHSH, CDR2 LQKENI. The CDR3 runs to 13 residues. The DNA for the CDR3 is TGTGCCAGCTCACCCGATAGGAATCAGCCCCAGCATTTT. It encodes CASSPDRNQPQHF.

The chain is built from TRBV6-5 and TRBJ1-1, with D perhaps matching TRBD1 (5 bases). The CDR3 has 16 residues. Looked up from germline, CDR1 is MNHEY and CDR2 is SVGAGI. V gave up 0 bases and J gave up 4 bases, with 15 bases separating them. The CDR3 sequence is CASSYSMGEAGTEAFF. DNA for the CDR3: TGTGCCAGCAGTTACTCGATGGGGGAGGCGGGCACTGAAGCTTTCTTT.

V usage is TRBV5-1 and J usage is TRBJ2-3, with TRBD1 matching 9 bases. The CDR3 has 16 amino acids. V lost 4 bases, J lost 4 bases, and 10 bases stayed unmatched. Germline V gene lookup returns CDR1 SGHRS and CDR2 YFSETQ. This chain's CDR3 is CASSPGTGSFADTQYF. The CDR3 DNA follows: TGCGCCAGCAGCCCCGGGACAGGGAGTTTCGCAGATACGCAGTATTTT.

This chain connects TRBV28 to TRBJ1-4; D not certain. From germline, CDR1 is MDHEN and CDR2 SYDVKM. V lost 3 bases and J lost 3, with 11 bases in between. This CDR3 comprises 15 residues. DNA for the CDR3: TGTGCCAGCAGTTTGGCCGAGGCCCCTAATGAAAAACTGTTTTTT. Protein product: CASSLAEAPNEKLFF. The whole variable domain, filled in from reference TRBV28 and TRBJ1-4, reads DVKVTQSSRYLVKRTGEKVFLECVQDMDHENMFWYRQDPGLGLRLIYFSYDVKMKEKGDIPEGYSVSREKKERFSLILESASTNQTSMYLCASSLAEAPNEKLFFGSGTQLSVL.

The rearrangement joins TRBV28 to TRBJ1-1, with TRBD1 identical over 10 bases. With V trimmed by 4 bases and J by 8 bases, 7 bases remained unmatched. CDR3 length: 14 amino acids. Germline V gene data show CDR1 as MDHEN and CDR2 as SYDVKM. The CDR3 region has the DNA TGTGCCAGCAGTTCGGACAGGGGGTCTCTCGAAGCTTTCTTT. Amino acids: CASSSDRGSLEAFF.

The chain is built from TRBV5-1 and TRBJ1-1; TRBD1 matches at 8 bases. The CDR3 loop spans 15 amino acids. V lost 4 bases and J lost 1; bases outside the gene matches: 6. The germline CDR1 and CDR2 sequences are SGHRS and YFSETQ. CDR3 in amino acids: CASSPRTGSNTEAFF. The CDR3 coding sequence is TGCGCCAGCAGCCCGCGGACAGGGTCGAACACTGAAGCTTTCTTT.

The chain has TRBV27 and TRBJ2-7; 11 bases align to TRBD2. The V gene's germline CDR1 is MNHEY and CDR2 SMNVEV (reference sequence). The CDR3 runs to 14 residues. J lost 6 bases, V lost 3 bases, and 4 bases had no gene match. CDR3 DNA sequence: TGTGCCAGCAGTTTCATTACTAGCGGGAGCGAGCAGTACTTC. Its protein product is CASSFITSGSEQYF.

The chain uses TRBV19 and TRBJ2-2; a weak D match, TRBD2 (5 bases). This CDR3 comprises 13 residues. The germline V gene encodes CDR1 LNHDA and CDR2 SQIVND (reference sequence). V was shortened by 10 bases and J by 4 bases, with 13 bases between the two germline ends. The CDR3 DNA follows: TGTGCCACCGGTTTGAGGGCCACCGGGGAGCTGTTTTTT. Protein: CATGLRATGELFF.

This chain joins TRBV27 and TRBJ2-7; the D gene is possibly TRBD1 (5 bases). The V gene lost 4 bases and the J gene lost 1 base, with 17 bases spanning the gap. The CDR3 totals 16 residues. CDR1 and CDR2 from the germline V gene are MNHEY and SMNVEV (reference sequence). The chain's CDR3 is CASSSTGPVRSYEQYF. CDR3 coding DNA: TGTGCCAGCAGTTCTACAGGCCCAGTAAGGTCCTACGAGCAGTACTTC.

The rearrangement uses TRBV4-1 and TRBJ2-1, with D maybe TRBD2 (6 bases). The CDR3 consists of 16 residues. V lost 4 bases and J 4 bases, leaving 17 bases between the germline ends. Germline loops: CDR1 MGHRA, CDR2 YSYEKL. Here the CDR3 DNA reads TGCGCCAGCAGCCTCCTCCCGGCGGGGCCTTACAATGAGCAGTTCTTC. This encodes CASSLLPAGPYNEQFF.

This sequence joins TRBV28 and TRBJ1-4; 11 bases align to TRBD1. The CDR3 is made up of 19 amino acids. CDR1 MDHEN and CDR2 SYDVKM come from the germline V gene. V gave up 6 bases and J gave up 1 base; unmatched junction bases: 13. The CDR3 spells CASSLVGAGQGETNEKLFF. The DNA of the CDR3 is TGTGCCAGCAGCCTTGTAGGTGCGGGACAGGGGGAAACTAATGAAAAACTGTTTTTT.

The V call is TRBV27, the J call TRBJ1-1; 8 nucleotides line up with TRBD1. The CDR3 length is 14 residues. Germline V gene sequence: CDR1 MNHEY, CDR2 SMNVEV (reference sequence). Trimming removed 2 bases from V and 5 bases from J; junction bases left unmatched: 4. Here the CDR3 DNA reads TGTGCCAGCAGTTTACAGGGGGCGCGAACTGAAGCTTTCTTT. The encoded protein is CASSLQGARTEAFF.

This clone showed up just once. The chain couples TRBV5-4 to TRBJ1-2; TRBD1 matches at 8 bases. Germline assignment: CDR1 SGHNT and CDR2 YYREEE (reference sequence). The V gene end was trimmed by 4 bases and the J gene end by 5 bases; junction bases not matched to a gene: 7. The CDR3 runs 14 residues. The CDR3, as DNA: TGTGCCAGCAGCACCCGGACAGGGCCATATGGCTACACCTTC. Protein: CASSTRTGPYGYTF.

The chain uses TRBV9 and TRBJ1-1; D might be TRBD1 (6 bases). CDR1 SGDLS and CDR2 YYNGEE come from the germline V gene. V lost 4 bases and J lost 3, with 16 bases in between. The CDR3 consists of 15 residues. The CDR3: CASSFRDGGYTEAFF. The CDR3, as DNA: TGTGCCAGCAGCTTCCGAGATGGGGGCTACACTGAAGCTTTCTTT.

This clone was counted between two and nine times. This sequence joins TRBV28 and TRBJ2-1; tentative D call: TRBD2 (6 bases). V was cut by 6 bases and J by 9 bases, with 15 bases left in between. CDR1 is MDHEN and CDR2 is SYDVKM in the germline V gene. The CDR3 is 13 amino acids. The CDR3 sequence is CASRTPGGGEQFF. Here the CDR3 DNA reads TGTGCCAGCAGGACCCCCGGGGGAGGTGAGCAGTTCTTC.